This T cell receptor beta chain was captured by sequencing in a study of siplizumab effects on memory and regulatory T cells. TCRdb's copy holds only in-frame clones and misses some; the assay was immunoSEQ multiplex PCR. The table includes about 120,000 clones, 93% detected once. The V end lost 3 bases, the J end lost 5 bases, and 16 bases lay between the germline ends. The CDR3 is 16 residues long. Germline CDR1 and CDR2: LNHDA and SQIVND (reference sequence). This receptor was taken from a human donor in good health. Material for sequencing was non-Treg CD4+ T cells sorted from blood. The chain has TRBV19 and TRBJ2-2; a possible D gene is TRBD1 (6 bases). CDR3 nucleotide sequence: TGTGCCAGTAGTATCGGCGTCCTAACAGGGACCGGGGAGCTGTTTTTT. Residues: CASSIGVLTGTGELFF.